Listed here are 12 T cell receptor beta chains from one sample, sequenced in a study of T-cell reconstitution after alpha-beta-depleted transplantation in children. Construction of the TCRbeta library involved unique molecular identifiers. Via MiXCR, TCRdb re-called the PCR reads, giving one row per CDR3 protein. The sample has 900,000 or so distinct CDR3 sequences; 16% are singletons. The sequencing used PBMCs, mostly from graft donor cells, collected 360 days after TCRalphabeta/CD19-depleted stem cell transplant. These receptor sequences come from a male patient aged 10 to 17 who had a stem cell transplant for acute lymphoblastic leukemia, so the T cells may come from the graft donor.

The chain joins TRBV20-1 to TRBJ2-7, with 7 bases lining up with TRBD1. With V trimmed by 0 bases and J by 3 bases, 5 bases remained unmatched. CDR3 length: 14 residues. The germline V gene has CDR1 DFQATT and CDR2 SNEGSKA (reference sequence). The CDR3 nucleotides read TGCAGTGCTAGAGATACGCAGGGGGTCTACGAGCAGTACTTC. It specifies CSARDTQGVYEQYF.

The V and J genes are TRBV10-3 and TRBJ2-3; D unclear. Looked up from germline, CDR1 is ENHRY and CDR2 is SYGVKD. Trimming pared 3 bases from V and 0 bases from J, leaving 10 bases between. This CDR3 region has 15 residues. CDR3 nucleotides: TGTGCCATCAGTGACGACCAATCTAGCACAGATACGCAGTATTTT. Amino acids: CAISDDQSSTDTQYF.

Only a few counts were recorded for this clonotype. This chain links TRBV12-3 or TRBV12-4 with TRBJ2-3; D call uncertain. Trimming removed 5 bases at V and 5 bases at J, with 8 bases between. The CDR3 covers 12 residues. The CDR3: CASSVTEDTQYF. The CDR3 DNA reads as TGTGCCAGCAGTGTGACGGAAGATACGCAGTATTTT.

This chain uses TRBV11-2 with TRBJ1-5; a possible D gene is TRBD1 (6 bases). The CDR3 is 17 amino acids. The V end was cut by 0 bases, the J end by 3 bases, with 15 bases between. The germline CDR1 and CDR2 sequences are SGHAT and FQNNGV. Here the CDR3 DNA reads TGTGCCAGCAGCTTAGAAAGCACAGGGACATTCAATCAGCCCCAGCATTTT. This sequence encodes CASSLESTGTFNQPQHF.

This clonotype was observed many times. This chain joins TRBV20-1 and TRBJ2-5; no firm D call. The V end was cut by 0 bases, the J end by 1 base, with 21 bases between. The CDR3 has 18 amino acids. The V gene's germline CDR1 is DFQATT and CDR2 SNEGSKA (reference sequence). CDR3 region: CSARDVPVGYSLQETQYF. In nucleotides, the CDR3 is TGCAGTGCTAGAGACGTCCCAGTGGGCTACTCCCTCCAAGAGACCCAGTACTTC.

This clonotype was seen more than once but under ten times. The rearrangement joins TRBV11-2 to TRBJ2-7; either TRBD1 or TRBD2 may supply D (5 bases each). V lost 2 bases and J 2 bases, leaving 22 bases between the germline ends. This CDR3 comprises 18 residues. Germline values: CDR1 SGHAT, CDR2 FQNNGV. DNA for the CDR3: TGTGCCAGCAGCTTAATTAATCGAGGGGCAGGGAGTACCTACGAGCAGTACTTC. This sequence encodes CASSLINRGAGSTYEQYF.

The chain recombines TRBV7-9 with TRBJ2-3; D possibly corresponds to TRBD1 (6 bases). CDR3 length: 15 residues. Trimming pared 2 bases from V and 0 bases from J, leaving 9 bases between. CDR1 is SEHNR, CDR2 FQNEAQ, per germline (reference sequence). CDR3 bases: TGTGCCAGCAGCTTAATCAGGGGCAGCACAGATACGCAGTATTTT. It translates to CASSLIRGSTDTQYF.

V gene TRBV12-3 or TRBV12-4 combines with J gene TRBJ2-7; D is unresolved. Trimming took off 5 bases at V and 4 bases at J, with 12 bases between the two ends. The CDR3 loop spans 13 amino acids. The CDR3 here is CASSTDLRYEQYF. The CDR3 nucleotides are TGTGCCAGCAGTACCGATTTGAGGTACGAGCAGTACTTC.

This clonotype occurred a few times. The CDR3 DNA is TGTGCCAGCAGTTCAGACAGGGAAGGGGTGAATGAGGAGACCCAGTACTTC. Amino acids: CASSSDREGVNEETQYF. The chain combines TRBV7-8 with TRBJ2-5; 7 nucleotides agree with TRBD1. The CDR3 loop spans 17 amino acids. Per germline, CDR1 SGHVS and CDR2 FQNEAQ. Trimming took 6 bases from V and 5 from J; bases not matched to a gene: 18.

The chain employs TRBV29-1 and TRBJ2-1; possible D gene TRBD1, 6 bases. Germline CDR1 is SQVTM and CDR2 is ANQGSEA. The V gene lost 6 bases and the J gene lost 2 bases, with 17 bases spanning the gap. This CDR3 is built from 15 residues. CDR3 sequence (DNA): TGCAGCGTGGCCCCTCTGGACAGCCCCTACAATGAGCAGTTCTTC. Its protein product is CSVAPLDSPYNEQFF.

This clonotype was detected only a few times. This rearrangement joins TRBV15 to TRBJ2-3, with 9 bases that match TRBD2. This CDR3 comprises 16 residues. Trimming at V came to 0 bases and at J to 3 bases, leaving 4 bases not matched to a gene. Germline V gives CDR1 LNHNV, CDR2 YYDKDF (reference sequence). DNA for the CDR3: TGTGCCACCAGCAGAGATTGGAGCGGGAGGACAGATACGCAGTATTTT. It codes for CATSRDWSGRTDTQYF. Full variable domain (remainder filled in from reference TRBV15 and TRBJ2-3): DAMVIQNPRYQVTQFGKPVTLSCSQTLNHNVMYWYQQKSSQAPKLLFHYYDKDFNNEADTPDNFQSRRPNTSFCFLDIRSPGLGDTAMYLCATSRDWSGRTDTQYFGPGTRLTVL.

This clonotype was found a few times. CDR3 residues: CASSVLGAIDTQYF. In DNA, the CDR3 is TGTGCCAGCAGCGTGTTGGGGGCTATAGATACGCAGTATTTT. This rearrangement joins TRBV9 to TRBJ2-3; a possible D gene is TRBD1 (6 bases). The ends were cut back, 2 bases at V and 5 bases at J, with 12 bases in the middle. Germline lookup yields CDR1 SGDLS and CDR2 YYNGEE. The CDR3 has 14 residues.